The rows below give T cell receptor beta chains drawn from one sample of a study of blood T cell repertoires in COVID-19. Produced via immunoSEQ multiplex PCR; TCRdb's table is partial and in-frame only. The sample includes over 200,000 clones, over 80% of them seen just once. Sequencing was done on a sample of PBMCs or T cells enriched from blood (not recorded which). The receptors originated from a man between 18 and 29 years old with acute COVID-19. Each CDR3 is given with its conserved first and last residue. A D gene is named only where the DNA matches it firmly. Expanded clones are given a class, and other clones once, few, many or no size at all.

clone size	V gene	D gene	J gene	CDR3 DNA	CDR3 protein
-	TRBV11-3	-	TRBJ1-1	TGTGCCAGCAGCCCCGGGACACTGAACACTGAAGCTTTCTTT	CASSPGTLNTEAFF
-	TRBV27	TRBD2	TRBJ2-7	TGTGCCAGCAGCCGGACCCGGACGCGGGAGGTCTACGAGCAGTACTTC	CASSRTRTREVYEQYF
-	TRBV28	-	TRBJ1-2	TGTGCCAGCGAAGGGGCCCCTAACTATGGCTACACCTTC	CASEGAPNYGYTF
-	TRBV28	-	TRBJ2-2	TGTGCCAGCCACCCGGCAGGGGCGGCCGGGGAGCTGTTTTTT	CASHPAGAAGELFF
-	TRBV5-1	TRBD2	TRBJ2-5	TGCGCCAGCAGCTCGGGACTAGCGGGAGGCACAGAGACCCAGTACTTC	CASSSGLAGGTETQYF
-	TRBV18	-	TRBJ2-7	TGTGCCAGCTCACCTACCTTTACAGGCCCCTACGAGCAGTACTTC	CASSPTFTGPYEQYF
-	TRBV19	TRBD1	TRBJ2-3	TGTGCCAGTAGTAAAGAACAGGGGTATGGGCCGCCCAGGAGGACAGATACGCAGTATTTT	CASSKEQGYGPPRRTDTQYF
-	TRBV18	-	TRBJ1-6	TGTGCCAGCTCACCCGGGGGAGGAGAGAATTCACCCCTCCACTTT	CASSPGGGENSPLHF
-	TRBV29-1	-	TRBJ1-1	TGCAGCGCTAGGGAGGGGGACACTGAAGCTTTCTTT	CSAREGDTEAFF
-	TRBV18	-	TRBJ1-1	TGTGCCAGCTCACCATCCAGGGGCTACACTGAAGCTTTCTTT	CASSPSRGYTEAFF
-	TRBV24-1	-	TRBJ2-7	TGTGCCACCCCTCACTGCCCCGGGTCCCTGGCCGAGCAGTACTTC	CATPHCPGSLAEQYF
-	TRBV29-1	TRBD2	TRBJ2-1	TGCAGCGTTGAAGAGGTGGCGGGAGTCGGGGGTGAGCAGTTCTTC	CSVEEVAGVGGEQFF
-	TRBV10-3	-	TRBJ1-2	TGTGCCATCCGGGGGACGAGCTATGGCTACACCTTC	CAIRGTSYGYTF
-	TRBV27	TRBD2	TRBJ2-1	TGTGCCAGCGGACTAGCGGGAGTTGGTGAGCAGTTCTTC	CASGLAGVGEQFF
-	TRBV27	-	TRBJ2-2	TGTGCCAGCATTGGAAGCCCCTCGGGGAGCACCGGGGAGCTGTTTTTT	CASIGSPSGSTGELFF
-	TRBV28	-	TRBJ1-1	TGTGCCAGCAGTTTAACATTGACGGGAACTGAAGCTTTCTTT	CASSLTLTGTEAFF
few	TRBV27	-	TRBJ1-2	TGTGCCAGCAGCGTAGCAGGGGCCTATGGCTACACCTTC	CASSVAGAYGYTF
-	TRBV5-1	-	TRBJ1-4	TGCGCCAGCAGCTTCGGTAGGGGTGGGGATGAAAAACTGTTTTTT	CASSFGRGGDEKLFF
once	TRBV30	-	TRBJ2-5	TGTGCCTGGGTCGGGGTTAATTATGGGACCCAGTACTTC	CAWVGVNYGTQYF
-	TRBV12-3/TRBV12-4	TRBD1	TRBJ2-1	TGTGCCAGCAGTTATACAGGGGGCAATGAGCAGTTCTTC	CASSYTGGNEQFF
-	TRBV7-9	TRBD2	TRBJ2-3	TGTGCCAGCAGCTTAACTAGCGGGAGCCCCGGGACAGATACGCAGTATTTT	CASSLTSGSPGTDTQYF
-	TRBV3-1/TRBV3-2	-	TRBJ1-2	TGTGCCAGCAGCCAAGATCTTGTTCCCCGGGGGGGCGATGGCTACACCTTC	CASSQDLVPRGGDGYTF
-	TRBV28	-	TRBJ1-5	TGTGCCAGCAGTTTTTTTGGAGGGACCAATCAGCCCCAGCATTTT	CASSFFGGTNQPQHF
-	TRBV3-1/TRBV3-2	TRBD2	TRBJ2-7	TGTGCCAGCAGCCGTCAGCCGGGACTAGCGGAAGTTTCTTACGAGCAGTACTTC	CASSRQPGLAEVSYEQYF
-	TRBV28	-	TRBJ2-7	TGTGCCAGCAGTTTATCAGGGTCCCGCTACGAGCAGTACTTC	CASSLSGSRYEQYF
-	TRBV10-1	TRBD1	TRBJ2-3	TGCGCCAGCAGTCCGAACAGGGGGAAGACAGATACGCAGTATTTT	CASSPNRGKTDTQYF
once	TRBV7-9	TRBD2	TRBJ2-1	TGTGCCAGCAGCGCACGGAATAGCGGGACCATCTCCTACAATGAGCAGTTCTTC	CASSARNSGTISYNEQFF
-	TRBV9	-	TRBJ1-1	TGTGCCAGCAGAAAAGACAGCTTGAACACTGAAGCTTTCTTT	CASRKDSLNTEAFF
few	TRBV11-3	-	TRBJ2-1	TGTGCCAGCAGCCCAGACCGGGGTGAGCAGTTCTTC	CASSPDRGEQFF
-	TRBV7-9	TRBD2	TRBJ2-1	TGTGCCAGCAGCCTACCCTTAAACAGCGGGAGCAGGTATGAGCAGTTCTTC	CASSLPLNSGSRYEQFF
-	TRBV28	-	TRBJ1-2	TGTGCCAGCAGTTCCGGACAGCCTAACTATGGCTACACCTTC	CASSSGQPNYGYTF
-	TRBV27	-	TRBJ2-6	TGTGCCAGCAGTTCGCATGACATAAGCGGGGCCAACGTCCTGACTTTC	CASSSHDISGANVLTF
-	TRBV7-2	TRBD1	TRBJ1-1	TGTGCCAGCAGCATTCAGGGGGCCTGGACTGAAGCTTTCTTT	CASSIQGAWTEAFF
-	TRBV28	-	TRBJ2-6	TGTGCCAGCAGTTCACCTTCGGGGGGCGCCCAGGGAGGGGCCAACGTCCTGACTTTC	CASSSPSGGAQGGANVLTF
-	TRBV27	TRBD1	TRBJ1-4	TGTGCCAGCAGTACAACCCGGACAGGGTTTAATGAAAAACTGTTTTTT	CASSTTRTGFNEKLFF
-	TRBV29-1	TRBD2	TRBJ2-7	TGCAGCGTATTAGCGGGAGGGCCGTCCTACGAGCAGTACTTC	CSVLAGGPSYEQYF
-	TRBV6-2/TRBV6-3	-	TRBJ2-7	TGTGCCAGCAGCCCCGCAGGGGCCTACGAGCAGTACTTC	CASSPAGAYEQYF
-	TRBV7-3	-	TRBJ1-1	TGTGCCAGCAGCTTCAGCGCCGAGAACACTGAAGCTTTCTTT	CASSFSAENTEAFF
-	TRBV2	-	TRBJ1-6	TGTGCCAGCAGGGGCGGGGGGGCGAATAATTCACCCCTCCACTTT	CASRGGGANNSPLHF
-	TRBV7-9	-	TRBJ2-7	TGTGCCAGCAGCCTTGGGGGGGGCAACGACGAGCAGTACTTC	CASSLGGGNDEQYF
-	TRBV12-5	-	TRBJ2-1	TGTGCTAGTGGTATTCAGGAGGAATACAATGAGCAGTTCTTC	CASGIQEEYNEQFF
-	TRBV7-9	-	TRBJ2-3	TGTGCCAGCAGCTTGGAGGTGAGCACAGATACGCAGTATTTT	CASSLEVSTDTQYF
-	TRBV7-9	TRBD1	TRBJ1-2	TGTGCCAGCAGCCCAGGGGGCTATGGCTACACCTTC	CASSPGGYGYTF
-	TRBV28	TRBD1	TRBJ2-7	TGTGCCAGCAGTTTAAACGACAGGGGAAGCTACCACGAGCAGTACTTC	CASSLNDRGSYHEQYF
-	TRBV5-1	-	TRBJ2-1	TGCGCCATCCGGGGGAGAGGGAATGAGCAGTTCTTC	CAIRGRGNEQFF
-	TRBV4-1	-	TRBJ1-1	TGCGCCAGCAGCCCGGTGGGGGGCACTGAAGCTTTCTTT	CASSPVGGTEAFF
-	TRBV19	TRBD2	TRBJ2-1	TGTGCCAGTAGTTCCCTAGCGGAGTCCTACAATGAGCAGTTCTTC	CASSSLAESYNEQFF
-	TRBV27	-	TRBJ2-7	TGTGCCAGCAGTTACGGAGTACTCTACGAGCAGTACTTC	CASSYGVLYEQYF
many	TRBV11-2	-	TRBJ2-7	TGTGCCAGCAGCTTAGATGAACTAGCCGATAACCTAGCAGAGCAGTACTTC	CASSLDELADNLAEQYF
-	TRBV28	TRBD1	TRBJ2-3	TGTGCCAGCAGTTTCCGTGGACAGGGGAAGACAGATACGCAGTATTTT	CASSFRGQGKTDTQYF